These T cell receptor beta chains were read from a single sample in a study of T cells in Graves' hyperthyroidism and ophthalmopathy. TCRdb used MiXCR to reprocess the multiplex PCR reads, holding one entry per CDR3 protein. The repertoire consists of about 680,000 distinct CDR3 sequences, with roughly a third occurring once and the leading ten covering around 30%. Sequencing was carried out using blood. The receptor set was obtained from a middle-aged woman with Graves' hyperthyroidism. Both conserved end residues are part of each CDR3. The D gene is left open where the match is weak. The size field is filled for only some rows; it gives once, few, many or a size class.

j_call | d_call | v_call | clone_size | cdr3_aa | cdr3_nt
TRBJ2-3 | - | TRBV7-2 | - | CASSSPDTDTQYF | TGTGCCAGCAGCTCACCGGACACAGATACGCAGTATTTT
TRBJ1-5 | - | TRBV11-2 | few | CASSLSGTLGPNQPQHF | TGTGCCAGCAGCCTTTCCGGGACCTTGGGACCCAATCAGCCCCAGCATTTT
TRBJ1-1 | - | TRBV9 | few | CASTRVPEAFF | TGTGCCAGCACCAGGGTCCCTGAAGCTTTCTTT
TRBJ2-5 | - | TRBV28 | - | CASSSRVSAEKETQYF | TGTGCCAGCAGTTCACGAGTGTCGGCAGAAAAAGAGACCCAGTACTTC
TRBJ2-6 | TRBD1 | TRBV10-3 | many | CASGLGQGLTGANVLTF | TGTGCCAGCGGTCTGGGACAGGGGTTGACCGGGGCCAACGTCCTGACTTTC
TRBJ2-1 | - | TRBV7-9 | once | CASSPPISGDNEQFF | TGTGCCAGCAGCCCCCCCATATCAGGGGACAATGAGCAGTTCTTC
TRBJ2-5 | - | TRBV27 | - | CASSLVYGGSVGETQYF | TGTGCCAGCAGTTTAGTATATGGGGGGTCAGTAGGAGAGACCCAGTACTTC
TRBJ2-7 | TRBD2 | TRBV20-1 | - | CSAMGLAGSSYEQYF | TGCAGTGCTATGGGGCTAGCGGGTAGCTCCTACGAGCAGTACTTC
TRBJ2-5 | TRBD2 | TRBV9 | - | CASSPGPAGVQETQYF | TGTGCCAGCAGTCCTGGACCAGCGGGAGTACAAGAGACCCAGTACTTC
TRBJ2-5 | TRBD2 | TRBV12-3/TRBV12-4 | - | CASSEPASGRRETQYF | TGTGCCAGCAGTGAACCAGCTAGCGGGAGAAGAGAGACCCAGTACTTC
TRBJ1-1 | - | TRBV7-2 | - | CASSAQGLRNTEAFF | TGTGCCAGCAGCGCGCAGGGCTTGAGGAACACTGAAGCTTTCTTT
TRBJ1-6 | - | TRBV7-9 | - | CASSYLADSSYNSPLHF | TGTGCCAGCAGCTACCTAGCGGATAGCTCCTATAATTCACCCCTCCACTTT
TRBJ2-1 | - | TRBV20-1 | - | CSAETYHNEQFF | TGCAGTGCCGAGACCTATCACAATGAGCAGTTCTTC
TRBJ2-7 | TRBD1 | TRBV12-5 | - | CASGLVRTGSYEQYF | TGTGCTAGTGGTTTGGTAAGGACAGGATCCTACGAGCAGTACTTC
TRBJ1-2 | TRBD1 | TRBV4-1 | few | CASSQSSGGGYGYTF | TGCGCCAGCAGCCAAAGTTCAGGGGGTGGTTATGGCTACACCTTC
TRBJ1-1 | - | TRBV10-3 | many | CAIGRENTEAFF | TGTGCCATCGGTCGGGAGAACACTGAAGCTTTCTTT
TRBJ2-3 | - | TRBV7-6 | once | CASSFTARGGDTQYF | TGTGCCAGCAGCTTTACAGCGAGAGGTGGGGATACGCAGTATTTT
TRBJ2-2 | - | TRBV6-5 | many | CASSYRGGTGELFF | TGTGCCAGCAGTTACAGGGGTGGCACCGGGGAGCTGTTTTTT
TRBJ1-3 | - | TRBV15 | many | CATSRQGKNTIYF | TGTGCCACCAGCAGACAGGGCAAGAACACCATATATTTT
TRBJ1-2 | - | TRBV24-1 | many | CATSAGTPNGYTF | TGTGCCACCAGTGCCGGGACACCTAATGGCTACACCTTC
TRBJ1-3 | TRBD1 | TRBV20-1 | few | CSARDRGNTIYF | TGCAGTGCTAGAGACAGGGGGAACACCATATATTTT
TRBJ1-2 | - | TRBV6-6 | - | CASSYDTDGYTF | TGTGCCAGCAGTTACGACACCGATGGCTACACCTTC
TRBJ1-2 | - | TRBV12-3/TRBV12-4 | - | CASSLDQGRRGYGYTF | TGTGCCAGCAGTTTAGATCAGGGGCGGCGCGGCTATGGCTACACCTTC
TRBJ2-5 | - | TRBV7-4 | - | CASSVGGFQETQYF | TGTGCCAGCAGCGTAGGAGGGTTCCAGGAGACCCAGTACTTC
TRBJ2-7 | - | TRBV4-1 | few | CASSQGLTRIYEQYF | TGCGCCAGCAGCCAAGGACTCACGAGGATCTACGAGCAGTACTTC
TRBJ1-2 | - | TRBV5-6 | few | CASSPTPGRGHGYTF | TGTGCCAGCTCACCTACCCCGGGCAGGGGTCACGGCTACACCTTC